Shown below are 13 T cell receptor beta chains from a single sample sequenced in a study of blood T cell repertoires in COVID-19. Some clones are missing from TCRdb's copy, which holds only in-frame ones; the method was immunoSEQ multiplex PCR. The sample has over 200,000 clones, approximately 79% seen once. The sequenced material came from peripheral blood. The origin of the receptors is a human donor in a cohort sampled during active COVID-19.

This clone was counted many times. Other DNA sequences in this specimen translate into the identical CDR3. The chain is built from TRBV28 and TRBJ2-3; 14 bases align to TRBD2. V lost 5 bases to trimming and J lost 3 bases; unmatched junction nucleotides: 4. There are 16 residues in the CDR3. The V gene's germline CDR1 is MDHEN and CDR2 SYDVKM. CDR3 loop: CASSTGTSGRTDTQYF. The DNA for the CDR3 is TGTGCCAGCAGTACCGGGACTAGCGGGAGAACAGATACGCAGTATTTT.

This rearrangement joins TRBV2 to TRBJ1-2; D is uncertain. Looked up from germline, CDR1 is SNHLY and CDR2 is FYNNEI. V was cut by 3 bases and J by 4 bases, with 6 bases left in between. This CDR3 comprises 12 residues. The CDR3 DNA follows: TGTGCCAGCAGTGACAGAATCTATGGCTACACCTTC. This codes for CASSDRIYGYTF.

This clone was found a few times. The chain joins TRBV5-6 to TRBJ2-7; D call uncertain. V was pared by 0 bases and J by 3 bases, with 10 bases between. The CDR3 is 14 amino acids. Germline CDR1 and CDR2: SGHDT and YYEEEE. The CDR3 bases are TGTGCCAGCAGCTTGGAGAACAGACACTACGAGCAGTACTTC. This sequence encodes CASSLENRHYEQYF.

The rearrangement joins TRBV18 to TRBJ2-1; 9 nucleotides align to TRBD2. The germline V gene encodes CDR1 KGHSH and CDR2 LQKENI. After removal of 3 bases from V and 6 bases from J, the junction contained 6 bases not matched to a gene. The CDR3 consists of 15 residues. CDR3 region: CASSPGTSSVNEQFF. CDR3 nucleotides: TGTGCCAGCTCACCCGGGACTAGCAGCGTCAATGAGCAGTTCTTC.

The chain has TRBV6-2 or TRBV6-3 and TRBJ2-1, with TRBD1 matching 11 bases. Germline CDR1 MNHEY, CDR2 SVGEGT. This CDR3 region has 15 residues. V shed 5 bases, J shed 6 bases, and the junction held 6 bases outside the gene matches. Here the CDR3 DNA reads TGTGCCAGCAGTCCCGGTGGGACAGGGGGCAATGAGCAGTTCTTC. Protein sequence: CASSPGGTGGNEQFF.

The gene calls are TRBV10-3 and TRBJ2-3; perhaps TRBD2 as D (6 bases). There are 17 residues in the CDR3. Germline V gives CDR1 ENHRY, CDR2 SYGVKD. V was shortened by 2 bases and J by 2 bases, with 17 bases between the two germline ends. This CDR3 is CAISEDPLADYTDTQYF. Written as DNA, the CDR3 is TGTGCCATCAGTGAGGACCCACTAGCAGATTACACAGATACGCAGTATTTT.

This chain uses TRBV7-9 with TRBJ2-5, with 8 bases identical to TRBD1. The trim removed 5 bases at V and 6 bases at J, leaving 14 bases unmatched. The germline V gene has CDR1 SEHNR and CDR2 FQNEAQ (reference sequence). This CDR3 is 16 amino acids long. The DNA for the CDR3 is TGTGCCAGCAGCCTAACCGGGACAGGCTGGGGGAAGACCCAGTACTTC. It yields the protein CASSLTGTGWGKTQYF.

The gene calls are TRBV18 and TRBJ1-1, with a weak D call TRBD1 (6 bases). Germline CDR1 reads KGHSH; CDR2 reads LQKENI. Between the trimmed V and J ends, which lost 1 base and 5 bases, there was a span of 11 bases. The CDR3 length is 14 residues. CDR3 amino acids: CASSPLQGETEAFF. Here the CDR3 DNA reads TGTGCCAGCTCACCACTACAGGGAGAGACTGAAGCTTTCTTT.

This clone was observed a few times. V usage is TRBV24-1 and J usage is TRBJ2-3; no definite D call. Germline values: CDR1 KGHDR, CDR2 SFDVKD. This CDR3 is built from 14 residues. V was pared by 6 bases and J by 4 bases, with 13 bases between. The CDR3 DNA sequence: TGTGCCACCAGTTCGCTTGGGCCCCCAGATACGCAGTATTTT. This gives the protein CATSSLGPPDTQYF.

The genes are TRBV6-5 and TRBJ2-7; 7 positions agree with TRBD2. CDR3 size: 14 residues. Germline-derived CDR1 and CDR2 are MNHEY and SVGAGI. V shed 6 bases, J shed 1 base, and the junction held 6 bases outside the gene matches. CDR3 loop: CASSSSGPSYEQYF. DNA of the CDR3: TGTGCCAGCAGCAGTAGCGGGCCTTCCTACGAGCAGTACTTC.

CDR3 in amino acids: CASSLGYGTLAGRGYEQYF. The CDR3 bases are TGTGCCAGCAGCTTAGGCTACGGTACACTAGCGGGGAGGGGCTACGAGCAGTACTTC. The V gene is TRBV7-2, the J gene TRBJ2-7; 10 positions agree with TRBD2. Germline CDR1 reads SGHTA; CDR2 reads FQGNSA. The CDR3 totals 19 residues. The V gene end was trimmed by 1 base and the J gene end by 3 bases; junction bases not matched to a gene: 15. The full variable domain, with the rest looked up from reference TRBV7-2 and TRBJ2-7, is GAGVSQSPSNKVTEKGKDVELRCDPISGHTALYWYRQSLGQGLEFLIYFQGNSAPDKSGLPSDRFSAERTGGSVSTLTIQRTQQEDSAVYLCASSLGYGTLAGRGYEQYFGPGTRLTVT.

The DNA for the CDR3 is TGTGCCAGCAGTGAGCGCCGCCAACTAGCGCCCAATTACGAGCAGTACTTC. Amino acids: CASSERRQLAPNYEQYF. The chain recombines TRBV6-1 with TRBJ2-7; 7 bases are a match to TRBD2. This CDR3 region has 17 residues. Germline V gene lookup returns CDR1 MNHNS and CDR2 SASEGT. Losses at the gene ends were 3 bases for V and 4 bases for J; bases not matched to a gene: 15.

This chain connects TRBV19 to TRBJ1-4; D is possibly TRBD1 (5 bases). The V end was cut by 2 bases, the J end by 10 bases, with 8 bases between. The CDR3 is 12 amino acids. CDR1 and CDR2 from the germline V gene are LNHDA and SQIVND (reference sequence). The CDR3 sequence is CASSIQGGKLFF. DNA for the CDR3: TGTGCCAGTAGTATACAGGGAGGAAAACTGTTTTTT. Based on the CDR3 plus reference TRBV19 and TRBJ1-4, the full variable domain is DGGITQSPKYLFRKEGQNVTLSCEQNLNHDAMYWYRQDPGQGLRLIYYSQIVNDFQKGDIAEGYSVSREKKESFPLTVTSAQKNPTAFYLCASSIQGGKLFFGSGTQLSVL.